This T cell receptor beta chain came from a study of graft-versus-host responses after intestinal transplantation. This CDR3 has 11 residues. V gave up 3 bases and J gave up 13 bases; unmatched junction bases: 3. CDR1 and CDR2 from the germline V gene are LNHDA and SQIVND (reference sequence). Clones were sequenced by immunoSEQ multiplex PCR, and TCRdb holds only the in-frame ones, with some missing. Counted here are almost 8,500 clones, about 94% occurring once; the ten biggest clones make up about 2.1%. Material: PBMCs, obtained 11 days after intestinal transplantation. The receptor was isolated from a human patient who received an intestinal transplant, so some T cells may come from the graft donor. The chain recombines TRBV19 with TRBJ2-1, with 7 bases lining up with TRBD1. The CDR3 DNA reads TGTGCCAGTAGTATTGGGGACAGTCAGTTCTTC. Translation gives CASSIGDSQFF.